Listed below are T cell receptor beta chains from one sample, sequenced in a study of blood T cell repertoires in COVID-19. Produced via immunoSEQ multiplex PCR; TCRdb's table is partial and in-frame only. The table includes about 440,000 clones, approximately 90% detected once. Sequencing input: peripheral blood. These receptors all stem from a woman in her twenties or thirties with acute or convalescent COVID-19. Both conserved end residues are part of each CDR3. Fields, in order: V gene, CDR3 protein.

>TRBV23-1
CASSQTDRQGRWYGYTF
>TRBV6-6
CASLRGGNTGELFF
>TRBV4-1
CASSPVQRVRYEQYF
>TRBV27
CASSLWGGRSQFF
>TRBV24-1
CATSDLGRYEAFF
>TRBV7-9
CASRGDRGDTEAFF
>TRBV28
CASIEGRAGNTEAFF
>TRBV28
CASRVLGQPQHF
>TRBV9
CASSVTGTGGVGELFF
>TRBV7-8
CASSLIGLAVETQYF
>TRBV10-3
CATKTQGTDGTEAFF
>TRBV12-2
CASRLPECRQGVIHTDTQYF
>TRBV25-1
CASSESSGGKYEQYF